This record concerns one T cell receptor (beta chain) sequence. This entry is derived from a study of T-cell reconstitution after alpha-beta-depleted transplantation in children. For TCRbeta, the library was prepared with unique molecular identifiers. Each CDR3 protein gets one entry after TCRdb re-called the PCR reads with MiXCR. Among approximately 1,000,000 distinct CDR3 sequences, about 29% were seen once, and the ten largest hold roughly 28%. V was pared by 0 bases and J by 2 bases, with 10 bases between. Germline V gene lookup returns CDR1 SGHVS and CDR2 FNYEAQ. This CDR3 is built from 15 residues.

The input for sequencing was PBMCs, mostly from graft donor cells, taken 360 days after TCRalphabeta/CD19-depleted stem cell transplant. V gene TRBV7-6 combines with J gene TRBJ2-5; D perhaps matches TRBD2 (5 bases). The receptor was derived from a boy under two years old who had a stem cell transplant for SCID, so the T cells may come from the graft donor. CDR3 nucleotide sequence: TGTGCCAGCAGCTTAGCAGCGGTGGGGCAAGAGACCCAGTACTTC. Translated, it gives CASSLAAVGQETQYF.